This T cell receptor beta chain was obtained from a study of OX40 agonist ivuxolimab in advanced cancers. Across the study: Partial responses were observed in three patients, of whom one had hepatocellular carcinoma and two had cutaneous melanoma. The study's findings and limits: Clones of CD4+ and CD8+ blood T cells grew by week 6 at doses of 0.1 to 3.0 mg/kg.

Patients were ineligible given autoimmune disease history or systemic immunosuppression. Comments on this clone: The antigen is unknown.

Sequencing was performed with immunoSEQ multiplex PCR; in TCRdb, only in-frame clones are kept and a portion is missing. Of 35,000 to 45,000 clones detected, approximately 86% appear once; the ten largest clones hold 2.4%. V was trimmed by 5 bases and J by 2 bases, leaving 11 bases between them. CDR1 and CDR2 (germline): SGHDT, YYEEEE. The CDR3 has 14 residues. The specimen was CD4+ or CD8+ T cells sorted from blood, collected in a trial of the OX40 agonist ivuxolimab. The rearrangement uses TRBV5-6 and TRBJ1-3; D remains unclear. The receptor was derived from an adult with an advanced solid tumor such as melanoma, head and neck, liver or kidney cancer. CDR3 residues: CASRMGFAGNTIYF. The CDR3 nucleotides are TGTGCCAGCAGAATGGGGTTCGCTGGAAACACCATATATTTT.